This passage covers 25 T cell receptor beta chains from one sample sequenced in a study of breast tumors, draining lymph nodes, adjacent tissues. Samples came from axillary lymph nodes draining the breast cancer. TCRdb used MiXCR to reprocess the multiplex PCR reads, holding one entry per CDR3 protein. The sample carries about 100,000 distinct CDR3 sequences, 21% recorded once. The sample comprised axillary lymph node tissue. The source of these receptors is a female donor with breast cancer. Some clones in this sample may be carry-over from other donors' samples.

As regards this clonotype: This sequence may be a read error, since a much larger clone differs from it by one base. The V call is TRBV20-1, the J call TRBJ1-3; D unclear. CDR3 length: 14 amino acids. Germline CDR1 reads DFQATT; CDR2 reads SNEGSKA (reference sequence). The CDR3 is CSAREARYGNIIYF. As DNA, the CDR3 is TGCAGTGCTAGAGAGGCTAGGTACGGAAACATCATATATTTT.

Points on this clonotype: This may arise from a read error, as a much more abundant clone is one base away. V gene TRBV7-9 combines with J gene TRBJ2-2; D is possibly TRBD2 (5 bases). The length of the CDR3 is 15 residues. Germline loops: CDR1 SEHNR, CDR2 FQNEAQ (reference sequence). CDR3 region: CASSLALGDTGEPFF. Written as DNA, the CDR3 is TGTGCCAGCAGCTTAGCGCTGGGAGACACCGGGGAGCCGTTTTTT.

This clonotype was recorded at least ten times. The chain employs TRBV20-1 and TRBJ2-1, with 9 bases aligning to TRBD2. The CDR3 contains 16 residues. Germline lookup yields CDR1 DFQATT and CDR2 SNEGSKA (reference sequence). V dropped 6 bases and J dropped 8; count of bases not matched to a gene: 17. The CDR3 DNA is TGCAGTGCGACAAAAAATCTAGCGGGGTCGCTCGATGAGCAGTTCTTC. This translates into CSATKNLAGSLDEQFF.

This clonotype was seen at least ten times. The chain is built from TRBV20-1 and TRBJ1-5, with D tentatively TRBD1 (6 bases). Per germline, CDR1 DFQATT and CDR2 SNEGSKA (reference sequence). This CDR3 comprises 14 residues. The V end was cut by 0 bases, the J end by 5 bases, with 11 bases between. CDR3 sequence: CSARDTGRDQPQHF. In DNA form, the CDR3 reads TGCAGTGCTAGAGATACAGGGAGGGATCAGCCCCAGCATTTT.

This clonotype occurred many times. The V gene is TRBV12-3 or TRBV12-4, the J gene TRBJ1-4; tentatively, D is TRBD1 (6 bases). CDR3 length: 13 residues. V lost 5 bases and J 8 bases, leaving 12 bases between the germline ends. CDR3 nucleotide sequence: TGTGCCAGCAGTCCACAGGGAAGCGAAAAACTGTTTTTT. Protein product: CASSPQGSEKLFF.

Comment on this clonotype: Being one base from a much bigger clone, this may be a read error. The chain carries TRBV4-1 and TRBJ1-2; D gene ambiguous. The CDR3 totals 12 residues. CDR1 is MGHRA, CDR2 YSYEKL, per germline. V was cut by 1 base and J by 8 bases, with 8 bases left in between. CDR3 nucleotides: TGCGCCAGCAGCCAAGTCGGGAACGGCTACACCTTC. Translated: CASSQVGNGYTF.

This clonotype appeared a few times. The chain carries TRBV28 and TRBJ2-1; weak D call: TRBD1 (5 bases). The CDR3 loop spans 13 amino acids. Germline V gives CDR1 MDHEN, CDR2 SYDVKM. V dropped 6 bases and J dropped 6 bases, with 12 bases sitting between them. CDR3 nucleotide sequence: TGTGCCAGCAGAATCACAGGTTTCAATGAGCAGTTCTTC. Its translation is CASRITGFNEQFF.

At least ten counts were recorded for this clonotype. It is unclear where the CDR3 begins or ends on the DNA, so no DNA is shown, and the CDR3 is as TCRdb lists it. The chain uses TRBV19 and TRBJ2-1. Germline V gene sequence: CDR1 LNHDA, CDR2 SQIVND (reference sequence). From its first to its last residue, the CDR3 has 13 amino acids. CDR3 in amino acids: CASKVFFGNEQFF.

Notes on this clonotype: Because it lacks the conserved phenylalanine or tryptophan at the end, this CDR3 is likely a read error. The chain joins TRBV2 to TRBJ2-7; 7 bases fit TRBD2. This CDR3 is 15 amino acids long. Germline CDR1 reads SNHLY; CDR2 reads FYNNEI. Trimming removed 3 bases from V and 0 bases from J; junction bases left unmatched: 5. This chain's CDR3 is CASSEYRGVSYEQYS. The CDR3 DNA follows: TGTGCCAGCAGTGAGTATCGGGGGGTCTCCTACGAGCAGTACTCC.

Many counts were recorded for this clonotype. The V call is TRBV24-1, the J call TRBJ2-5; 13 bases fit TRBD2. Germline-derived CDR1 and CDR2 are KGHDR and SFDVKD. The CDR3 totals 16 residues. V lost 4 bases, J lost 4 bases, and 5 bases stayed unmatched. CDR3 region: CATSDGWTSGGETQYF. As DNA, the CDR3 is TGTGCCACCAGTGACGGGTGGACTAGCGGGGGAGAGACCCAGTACTTC.

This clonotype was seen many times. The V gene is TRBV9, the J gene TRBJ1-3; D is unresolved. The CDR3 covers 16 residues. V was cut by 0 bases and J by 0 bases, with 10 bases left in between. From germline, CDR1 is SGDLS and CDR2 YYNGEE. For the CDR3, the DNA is TGTGCCAGCAGCGTAGGACACATCTCCTCTGGAAACACCATATATTTT. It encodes CASSVGHISSGNTIYF.

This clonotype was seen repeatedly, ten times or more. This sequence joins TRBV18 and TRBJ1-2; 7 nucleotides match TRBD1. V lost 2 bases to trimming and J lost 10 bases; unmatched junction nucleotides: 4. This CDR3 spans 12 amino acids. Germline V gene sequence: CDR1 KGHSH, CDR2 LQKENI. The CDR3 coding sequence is TGTGCCAGCTCACCATCAGACAGGGACTACACCTTC. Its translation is CASSPSDRDYTF.

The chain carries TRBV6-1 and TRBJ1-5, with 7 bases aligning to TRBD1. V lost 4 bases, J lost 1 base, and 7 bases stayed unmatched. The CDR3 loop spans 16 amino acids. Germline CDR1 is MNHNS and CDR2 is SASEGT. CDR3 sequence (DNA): TGTGCCAGCAGTGTAAGACCGGGACAGAGCAATCAGCCCCAGCATTTT. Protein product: CASSVRPGQSNQPQHF.

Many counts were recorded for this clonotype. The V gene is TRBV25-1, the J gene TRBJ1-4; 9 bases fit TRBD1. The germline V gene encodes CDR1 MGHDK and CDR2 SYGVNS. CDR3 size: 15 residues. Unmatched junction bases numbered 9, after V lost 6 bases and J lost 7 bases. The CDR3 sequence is CASRTTGTGFEKLFF. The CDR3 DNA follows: TGTGCCAGCAGGACGACTGGGACAGGGTTTGAAAAACTGTTTTTT.

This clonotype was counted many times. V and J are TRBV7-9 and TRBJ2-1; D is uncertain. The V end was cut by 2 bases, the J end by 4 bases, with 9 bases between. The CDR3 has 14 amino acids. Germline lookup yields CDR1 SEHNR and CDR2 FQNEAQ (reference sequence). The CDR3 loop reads CASSLLSFYNEQFF. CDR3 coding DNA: TGTGCCAGCAGCTTATTAAGTTTTTACAATGAGCAGTTCTTC.

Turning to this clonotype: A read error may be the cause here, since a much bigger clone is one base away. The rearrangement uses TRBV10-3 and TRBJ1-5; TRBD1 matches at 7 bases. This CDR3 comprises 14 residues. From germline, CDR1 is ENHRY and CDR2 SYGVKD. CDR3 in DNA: TGTGCCACAAGGGGACAGAATAGCAATCGGCCCCAGCATTTT. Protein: CATRGQNSNRPQHF.

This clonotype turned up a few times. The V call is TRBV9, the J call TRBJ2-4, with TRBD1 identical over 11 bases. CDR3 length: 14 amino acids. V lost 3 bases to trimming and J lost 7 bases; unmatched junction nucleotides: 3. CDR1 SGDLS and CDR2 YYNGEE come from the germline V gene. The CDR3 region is CASSAGQGANIQYF. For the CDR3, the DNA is TGTGCCAGCAGCGCAGGACAGGGGGCGAACATTCAGTACTTC.

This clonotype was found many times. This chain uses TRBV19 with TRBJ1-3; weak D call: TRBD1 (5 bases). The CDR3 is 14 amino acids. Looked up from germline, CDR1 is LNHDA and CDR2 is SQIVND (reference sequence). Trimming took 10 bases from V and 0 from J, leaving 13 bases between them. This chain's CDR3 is CATQPGNSGNTIYF. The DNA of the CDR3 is TGTGCCACCCAGCCAGGGAACTCTGGAAACACCATATATTTT.

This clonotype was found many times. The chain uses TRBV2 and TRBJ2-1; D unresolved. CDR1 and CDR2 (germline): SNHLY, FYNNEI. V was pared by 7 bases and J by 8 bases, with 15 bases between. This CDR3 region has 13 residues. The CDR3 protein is CASTGPWSHEQFF. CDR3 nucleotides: TGTGCCAGCACGGGCCCCTGGTCCCATGAGCAGTTCTTC. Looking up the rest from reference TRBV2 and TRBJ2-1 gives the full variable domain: EPEVTQTPSHQVTQMGQEVILRCVPISNHLYFYWYRQILGQKVEFLVSFYNNEISEKSEIFDDQFSVERPDGSNFTLKIRSTKLEDSAMYFCASTGPWSHEQFFGPGTRLTVL.

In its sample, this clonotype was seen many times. Here the CDR3 DNA reads TGTGCCAGCAGTCGGCAGGGGGTGAGGGAGCAGTACTTC. It yields the protein CASSRQGVREQYF. This rearrangement joins TRBV6-5 to TRBJ2-7; 7 bases fit TRBD1. This CDR3 has 13 residues. Per germline, CDR1 MNHEY and CDR2 SVGAGI. V gave up 5 bases and J gave up 7 bases; unmatched junction bases: 8.

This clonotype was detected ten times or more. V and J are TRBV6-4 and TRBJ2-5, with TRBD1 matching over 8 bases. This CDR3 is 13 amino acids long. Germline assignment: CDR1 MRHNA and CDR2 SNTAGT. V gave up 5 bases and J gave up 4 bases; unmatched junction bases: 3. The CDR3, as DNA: TGTGCCAGCAGTTTCGACAGGGGAGAGACCCAGTACTTC. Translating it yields CASSFDRGETQYF.

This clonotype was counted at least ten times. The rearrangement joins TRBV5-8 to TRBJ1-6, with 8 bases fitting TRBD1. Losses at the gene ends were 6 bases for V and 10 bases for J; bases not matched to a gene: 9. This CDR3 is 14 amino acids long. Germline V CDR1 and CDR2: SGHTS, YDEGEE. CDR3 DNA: TGTGCCAGCAAATTCGGGACAGGAACGTCACCCCTCCACTTT. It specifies CASKFGTGTSPLHF.

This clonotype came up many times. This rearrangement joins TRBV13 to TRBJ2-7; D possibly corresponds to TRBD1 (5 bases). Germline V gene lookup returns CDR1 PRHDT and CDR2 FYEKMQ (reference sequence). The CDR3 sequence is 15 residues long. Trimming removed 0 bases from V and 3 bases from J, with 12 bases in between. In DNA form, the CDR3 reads TGTGCCAGCAGCTTAGGCTCCGATCAGGGCTACGAGCAGTACTTC. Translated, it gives CASSLGSDQGYEQYF.

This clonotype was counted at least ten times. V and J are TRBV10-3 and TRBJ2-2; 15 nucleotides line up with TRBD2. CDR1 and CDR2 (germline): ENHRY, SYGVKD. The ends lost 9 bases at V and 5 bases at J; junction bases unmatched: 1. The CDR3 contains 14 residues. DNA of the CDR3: TGTGCCATGGGGACTAGCGGGAGGACCGGGGAGCTGTTTTTT. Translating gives CAMGTSGRTGELFF.

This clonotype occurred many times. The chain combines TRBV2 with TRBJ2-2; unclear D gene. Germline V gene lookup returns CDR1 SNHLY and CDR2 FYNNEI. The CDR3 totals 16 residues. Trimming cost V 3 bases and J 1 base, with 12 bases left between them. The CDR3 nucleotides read TGTGCCAGCAGTGATCGTGGAAACCGGAACACCGGGGAGCTGTTTTTT. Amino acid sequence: CASSDRGNRNTGELFF.